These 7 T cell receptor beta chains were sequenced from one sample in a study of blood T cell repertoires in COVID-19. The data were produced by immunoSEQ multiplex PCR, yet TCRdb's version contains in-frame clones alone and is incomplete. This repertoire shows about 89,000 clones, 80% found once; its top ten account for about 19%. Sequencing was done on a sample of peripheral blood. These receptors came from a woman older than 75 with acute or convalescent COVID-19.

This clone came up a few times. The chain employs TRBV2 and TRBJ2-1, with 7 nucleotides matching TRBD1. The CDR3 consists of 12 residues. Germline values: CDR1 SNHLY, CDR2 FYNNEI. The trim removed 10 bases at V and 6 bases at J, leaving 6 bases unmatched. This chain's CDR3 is CATQGQFNEQFF. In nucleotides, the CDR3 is TGTGCCACCCAGGGACAGTTCAATGAGCAGTTCTTC.

CDR3 in amino acids: CASGLNSYNSPLHF. The CDR3 nucleotides read TGTGCCAGCGGACTGAACTCCTATAATTCACCCCTCCACTTT. V and J are TRBV7-9 and TRBJ1-6; D remains ambiguous. This CDR3 is built from 14 residues. V dropped 8 bases and J dropped 0 bases, with 8 bases sitting between them. From germline, CDR1 is SEHNR and CDR2 FQNEAQ (reference sequence). Using reference TRBV7-9 and TRBJ1-6 for the parts outside the CDR3, the full variable domain is DTGVSQNPRHKITKRGQNVTFRCDPISEHNRLYWYRQTLGQGPEFLTYFQNEAQLEKSRLLSDRFSAERPKGSFSTLEIQRTEQGDSAMYLCASGLNSYNSPLHFGNGTRLTVT.

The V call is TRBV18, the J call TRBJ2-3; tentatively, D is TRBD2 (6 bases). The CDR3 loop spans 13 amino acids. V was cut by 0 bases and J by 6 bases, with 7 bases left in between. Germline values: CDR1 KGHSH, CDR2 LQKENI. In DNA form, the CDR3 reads TGTGCCAGCTCACCACCTCGGGGGGATACGCAGTATTTT. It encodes CASSPPRGDTQYF.

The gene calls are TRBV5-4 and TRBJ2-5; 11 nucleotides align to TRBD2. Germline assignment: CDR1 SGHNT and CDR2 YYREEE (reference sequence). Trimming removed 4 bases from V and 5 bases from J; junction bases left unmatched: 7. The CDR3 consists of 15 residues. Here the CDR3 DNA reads TGTGCCAGCAGCCCCGGACTAGCGGGCTCGGAGACCCAGTACTTC. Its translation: CASSPGLAGSETQYF.

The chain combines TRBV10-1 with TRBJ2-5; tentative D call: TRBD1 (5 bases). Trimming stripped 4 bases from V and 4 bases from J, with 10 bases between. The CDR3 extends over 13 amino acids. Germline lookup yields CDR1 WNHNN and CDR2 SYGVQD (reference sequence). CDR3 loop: CASSGLTGETQYF. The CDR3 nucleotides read TGCGCCAGCAGTGGATTAACAGGAGAGACCCAGTACTTC.

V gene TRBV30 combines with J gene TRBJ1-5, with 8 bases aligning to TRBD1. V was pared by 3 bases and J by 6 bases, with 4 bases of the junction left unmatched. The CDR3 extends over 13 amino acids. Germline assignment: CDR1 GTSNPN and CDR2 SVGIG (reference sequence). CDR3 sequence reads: CAWSSGGGQPQHF. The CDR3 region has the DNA TGTGCCTGGAGCTCAGGGGGCGGTCAGCCCCAGCATTTT.

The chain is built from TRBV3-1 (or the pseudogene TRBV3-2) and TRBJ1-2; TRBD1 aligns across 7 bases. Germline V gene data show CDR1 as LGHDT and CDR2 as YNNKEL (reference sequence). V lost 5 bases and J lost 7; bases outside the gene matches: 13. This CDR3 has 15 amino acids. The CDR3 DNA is TGTGCCAGCAGCTACAATGACAGGGTAGGAGGTGGCTACACCTTC. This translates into CASSYNDRVGGGYTF.